Sequencing of this T cell receptor beta chain was carried out in a study of shared clonotypes between healthy human individuals. Findings and caveats of the study: Naive CD4 clonotype sharing across a handful of donors was about 5.3%.

The CDR3 sequence is 13 residues long. The germline CDR1 and CDR2 sequences are SGHNT and YYREEE (reference sequence). The V end was cut by 4 bases, the J end by 10 bases, with 15 bases between. In regard to this clone: Its cognate antigen is unknown.

Naive CD8 cells lacked CD45RO, underwent positive selection for CCR7 and left out terminally differentiated effector memory CD45RA+ cells. Genomic DNA per cell subset filled all wells of several immunoSEQ plates. TCRdb's table, derived via immunoSEQ multiplex PCR, lists solely in-frame clones and lacks some. The sample lists over 2 million clones; about 95% were seen once. The J gene is TRBJ2-1, the V gene TRBV5-4, with D possibly being TRBD2 (5 bases). This TCR was recovered from a man between 18 and 29 years old in good health. The sequencing sample was made of naive CD8+ T cells sorted from blood. The CDR3 DNA is TGTGCCAGCAGCGAGGGATTACTCGGGGAGCAGTTCTTC. It codes for CASSEGLLGEQFF.